This T cell receptor beta chain was documented in a study of breast tumors, draining lymph nodes, adjacent tissues. Between the trimmed V and J ends, which lost 5 bases and 0 bases, there was a span of 14 bases. The CDR3 is made up of 16 amino acids. Germline V gene lookup returns CDR1 MNHEY and CDR2 SVGAGI. Breast cancer patients provided tissue from their axillary draining lymph nodes. Study-wide points: Luminal-like breast cancer showed significantly higher tumor–nontumor repertoire similarity than basal-like. Compared with lymph nodes, tumors were less diverse; compared with nontumor tissue, more.

This clonotype was recorded at least ten times. What it recognizes is unknown. Each CDR3 protein is one row after TCRdb ran MiXCR on the multiplex PCR reads. The table includes 140,000 or so distinct CDR3 sequences, 32% detected once. This clonotype was sampled from a female donor with breast cancer. Some clones in this sample may be carry-over from other donors' samples. The chain combines TRBV6-5 with TRBJ1-3, with D unresolved. The sequencing sample was made of axillary lymph node tissue. In DNA, the CDR3 is TGTGCCAGCAGTCCCCGCCAGAGCCTCTCTGGAAACACCATATATTTT. As protein: CASSPRQSLSGNTIYF.